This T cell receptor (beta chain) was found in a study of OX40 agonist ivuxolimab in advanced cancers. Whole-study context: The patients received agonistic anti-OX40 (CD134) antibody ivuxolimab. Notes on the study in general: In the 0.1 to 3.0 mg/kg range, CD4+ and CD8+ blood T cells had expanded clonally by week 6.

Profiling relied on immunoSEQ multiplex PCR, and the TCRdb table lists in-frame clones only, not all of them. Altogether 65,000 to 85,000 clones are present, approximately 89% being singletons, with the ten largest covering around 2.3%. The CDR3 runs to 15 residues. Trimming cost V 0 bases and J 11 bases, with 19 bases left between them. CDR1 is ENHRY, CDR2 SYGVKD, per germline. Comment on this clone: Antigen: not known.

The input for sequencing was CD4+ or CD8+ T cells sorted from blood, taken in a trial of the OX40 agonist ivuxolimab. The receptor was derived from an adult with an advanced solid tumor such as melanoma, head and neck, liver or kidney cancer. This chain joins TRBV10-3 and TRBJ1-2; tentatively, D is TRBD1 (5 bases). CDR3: CAISESEGPLGWYTF. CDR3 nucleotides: TGTGCCATCAGTGAGTCGGAGGGACCCCTCGGGTGGTACACCTTC.